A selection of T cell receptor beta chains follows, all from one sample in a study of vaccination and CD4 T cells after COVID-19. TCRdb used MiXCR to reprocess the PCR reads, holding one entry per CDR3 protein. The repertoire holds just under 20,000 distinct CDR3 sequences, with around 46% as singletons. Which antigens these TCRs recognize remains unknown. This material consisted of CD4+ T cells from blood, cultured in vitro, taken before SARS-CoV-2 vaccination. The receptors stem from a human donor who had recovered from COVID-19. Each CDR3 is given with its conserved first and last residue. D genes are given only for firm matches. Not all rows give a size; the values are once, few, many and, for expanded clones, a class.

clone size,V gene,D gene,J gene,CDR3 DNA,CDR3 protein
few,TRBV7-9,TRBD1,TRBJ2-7,TGTGCCAGCAGCCACGACAGGGCTCAATACGAGCAGTACTTC,CASSHDRAQYEQYF
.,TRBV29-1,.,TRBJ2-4,TGCAGCGTTGAAGACCTAGCCAAAAACATTCAGTACTTC,CSVEDLAKNIQYF
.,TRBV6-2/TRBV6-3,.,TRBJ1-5,TGTGCCAGCAGTTCACTGGGCAGTAGCAATCAGCCCCAGCATTTT,CASSSLGSSNQPQHF
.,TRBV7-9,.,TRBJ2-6,TGTGCCAGCAGCTTAGTGGGATTCTCTGGGGCCAACGTCCTGACTTTC,CASSLVGFSGANVLTF
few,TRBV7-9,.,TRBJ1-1,TGTGCCAGCAGCTTAGAGACAGGACTGAACACTGAAGCTTTCTTT,CASSLETGLNTEAFF
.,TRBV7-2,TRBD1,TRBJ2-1,TGTGCCAGCAGCTCTGGGACAGGGGGCTATAATGAGCAGTTCTTC,CASSSGTGGYNEQFF
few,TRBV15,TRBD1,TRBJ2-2,TGTGCCACCAGCAGCTTGAAGGGTGGACAGGGGTACACCGGGGAGCTGTTTTTT,CATSSLKGGQGYTGELFF
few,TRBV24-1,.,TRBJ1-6,TGTGCCACCCTGGACCTCAGCTCCTATAATTCACCCCTCCACTTT,CATLDLSSYNSPLHF
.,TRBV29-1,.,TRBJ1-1,TGCAGCGTGGGTCAGTCTGAAGCTTTCTTT,CSVGQSEAFF
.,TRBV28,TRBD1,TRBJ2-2,TGTGCCAGCAGGGGGACAGGGGGCTCCGGGGAGCTGTTTTTT,CASRGTGGSGELFF
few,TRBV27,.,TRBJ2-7,TGTGCCAGCAGTCCACAGACTGGCGAGCAGTACTTC,CASSPQTGEQYF
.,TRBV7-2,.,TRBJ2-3,TGTGCCAGCAGCTTAGCGGGGGTCGTAACAGATACGCAGTATTTT,CASSLAGVVTDTQYF
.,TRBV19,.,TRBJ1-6,TGTGCCAGTAGTACCCGGGCAGGGTCAAATTCACCCCTCCACTTT,CASSTRAGSNSPLHF
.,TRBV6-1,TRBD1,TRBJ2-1,TGTGCCAGCAGTAGACAGGGGGCGGCGGGCAATGAGCAGTTCTTC,CASSRQGAAGNEQFF
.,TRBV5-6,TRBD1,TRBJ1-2,TGTGCCAGCAGTTCACTCTTGGACAGGGAGGGCTTCTTC,CASSSLLDREGFF
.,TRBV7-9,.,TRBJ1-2,TGTGCCAGCAGCTTAGCTGGTTCGGGACGGATAAACTATGGCTACACCTTC,CASSLAGSGRINYGYTF
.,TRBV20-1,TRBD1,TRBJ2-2,TGCAGTGCTACTACAGGGGAAAGGTCCGGGGAGCTGTTTTTT,CSATTGERSGELFF
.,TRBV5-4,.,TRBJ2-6,TGTGCCAGCAGCTTATCGGGCGGCCCTGGGGCCAACGTCCTGACTTTC,CASSLSGGPGANVLTF
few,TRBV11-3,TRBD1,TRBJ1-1,TGTGCCAGCAGCTTAGTAGGACAGGGAAACACTGAAGCTTTCTTT,CASSLVGQGNTEAFF
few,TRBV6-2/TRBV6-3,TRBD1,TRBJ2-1,TGTGCCAGCAGTTACGTGCCGGGACAGGGCTACAATGAGCAGTTCTTC,CASSYVPGQGYNEQFF
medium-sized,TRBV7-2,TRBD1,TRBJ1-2,TGTGCCAGCAGTCAGGACAGGGCTGGCTACACCTTC,CASSQDRAGYTF
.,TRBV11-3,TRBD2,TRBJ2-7,TGTGCCAGCAGTGGGACTAGCACTATGTACGAGCAGTACTTC,CASSGTSTMYEQYF
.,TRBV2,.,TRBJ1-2,TGTGCCAGCAGTGATACAGACAGGTCCTATGGCTACACCTTC,CASSDTDRSYGYTF
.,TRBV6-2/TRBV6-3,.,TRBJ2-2,TGTGCCAGCTACGATACTATTTGGGGGCGGAGGAACACCGGGGAGCTGTTTTTT,CASYDTIWGRRNTGELFF
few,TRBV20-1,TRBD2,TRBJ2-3,TGCAGTGCTAGGCTAGCGGGCACAGATACGCAGTATTTT,CSARLAGTDTQYF
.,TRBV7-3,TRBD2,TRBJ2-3,TGTGCCAGCAGCTTGACCGGGACTAGGGTAACAGATACGCAGTATTTT,CASSLTGTRVTDTQYF
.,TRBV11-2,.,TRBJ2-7,TGTGCCAGCAGCTTAGTTCTAGGCTACGAGCAGTACTTC,CASSLVLGYEQYF
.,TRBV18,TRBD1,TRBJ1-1,TGTGCCAGCTCACTGACAGGGATGAACACTGAAGCTTTCTTT,CASSLTGMNTEAFF
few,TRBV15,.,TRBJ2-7,TGTGCCACCAGCAGAGGGGGCTACCAACACGAGCAGTACTTC,CATSRGGYQHEQYF
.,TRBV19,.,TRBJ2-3,TGTGCCAGTAGTATAGCAGGGAGGGATACGCAGTATTTT,CASSIAGRDTQYF
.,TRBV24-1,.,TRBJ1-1,TGTGCCACCAGGTCAGGGGCTGAAGCTTTCTTT,CATRSGAEAFF
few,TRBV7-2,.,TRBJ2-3,TGTGCCAGCAGCTCCTCGAAGAATACGCAGTATTTT,CASSSSKNTQYF
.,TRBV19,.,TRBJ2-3,TGTGCCAGTAGCTCCGGAGCTCACACAGATACGCAGTATTTT,CASSSGAHTDTQYF
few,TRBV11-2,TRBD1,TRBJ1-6,TGTGCCAGCAGAGCGGACAGGGGGAATAATTCACCCCTCCACTTT,CASRADRGNNSPLHF
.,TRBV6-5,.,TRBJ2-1,TGTGCCAGCAGTTACCAGGCCACTTCAGGGTCCTACAATGAGCAGTTCTTC,CASSYQATSGSYNEQFF
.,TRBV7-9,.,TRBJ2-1,TGTGCCAGCAGCCCCATAGGTTGGGGGGATCCCTCCTACAATGAGCAGTTCTTC,CASSPIGWGDPSYNEQFF
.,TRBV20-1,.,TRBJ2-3,TGCAGTGCCCCCCTTTCCGGCACAGATACGCAGTATTTT,CSAPLSGTDTQYF
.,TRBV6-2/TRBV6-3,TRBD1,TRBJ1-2,TGTGCCAGCAGTTATGGACAGGGGATGGTCTACACCTTC,CASSYGQGMVYTF
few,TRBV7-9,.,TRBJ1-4,TGTGCCAGCAGCTCATCAGGGCCCACTAATGAAAAACTGTTTTTT,CASSSSGPTNEKLFF
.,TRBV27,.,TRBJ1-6,TGTGCCAGCAGTTTATCAAGGGGTGATAATTCACCCCTCCACTTT,CASSLSRGDNSPLHF